What follows are 27 T cell receptor beta chains derived from one specimen sequenced in a study of blood T cell repertoires in COVID-19. Method: immunoSEQ multiplex PCR; TCRdb's copy keeps in-frame clones and lacks some. The table lists around 22,000 clones, around 86% of them singletons, with 25% in the top ten. Sequencing used peripheral blood. The receptors were sampled from a human donor with active COVID-19. The donor label of this sample is uncertain.

V gene TRBV5-5 combines with J gene TRBJ2-5; 7 bases map to TRBD2. V lost 1 base, J lost 0 bases, and 6 bases stayed unmatched. The length of the CDR3 is 16 residues. Germline CDR1 and CDR2: SGHKS and YYEKEE (reference sequence). CDR3 nucleotide sequence: TGTGCCAGCAGCTTGTTAAGTAGCGGGTACCAAGAGACCCAGTACTTC. Translated: CASSLLSSGYQETQYF.

The chain combines TRBV6-1 with TRBJ2-3, with 7 bases lining up with TRBD2. V was clipped by 3 bases and J by 6 bases; unmatched bases: 0. The CDR3 runs 12 residues. Germline V gene data show CDR1 as MNHNS and CDR2 as SASEGT. CDR3 DNA sequence: TGTGCCAGCAGTGAGACTAGCGATACGCAGTATTTT. This codes for CASSETSDTQYF.

J is TRBJ1-2 and V is TRBV28, with D possibly matching TRBD1 (6 bases). CDR3 size: 13 residues. The V end was cut by 6 bases, the J end by 2 bases, with 10 bases between. The V gene's germline CDR1 is MDHEN and CDR2 SYDVKM. CDR3 sequence reads: CASSPGDNYGYTF. CDR3 bases: TGTGCCAGCAGCCCAGGGGACAACTATGGCTACACCTTC.

V usage is TRBV15 and J usage is TRBJ2-3; 7 nucleotides match TRBD1. The V gene end was trimmed by 5 bases and the J gene end by 2 bases; junction bases not matched to a gene: 10. The CDR3 spans 16 residues. The germline V gene has CDR1 LNHNV and CDR2 YYDKDF (reference sequence). CDR3 loop: CATSGYPGQLTDTQYF. The CDR3 nucleotides are TGTGCCACCAGCGGGTACCCGGGACAGCTCACAGATACGCAGTATTTT.

This rearrangement joins TRBV7-9 to TRBJ1-3; D unresolved. Deletions cut 8 bases from V and 0 bases from J, with 14 bases between. There are 15 residues in the CDR3. In germline, CDR1 is SEHNR, CDR2 FQNEAQ (reference sequence). The CDR3 sequence is CASSTYASSGNTIYF. The CDR3 nucleotides are TGTGCCAGCTCTACCTACGCAAGCTCTGGAAACACCATATATTTT.

The chain joins TRBV12-5 to TRBJ1-1, with D hard to call. Trimming left V 7 bases short and J 2 bases short, with 11 bases between. CDR3 length equals 13 residues. Germline V gene data show CDR1 as LGHNT and CDR2 as FRNRAP. The CDR3 loop reads CASAPGSNTEAFF. DNA for the CDR3: TGTGCTAGTGCCCCAGGAAGTAACACTGAAGCTTTCTTT.

This rearrangement joins TRBV7-6 to TRBJ2-2; the match to TRBD2 covers 12 bases. Trimming took 4 bases from V and 4 from J; bases not matched to a gene: 4. Per the germline V gene, CDR1 is SGHVS and CDR2 is FNYEAQ. There are 16 residues in the CDR3. The CDR3 nucleotides are TGTGCCAGCAGCTCCAAGACTAGCGGGGGCACCGGGGAGCTGTTTTTT. Translation gives CASSSKTSGGTGELFF.

The chain combines TRBV7-7 with TRBJ2-3, with 8 bases aligning to TRBD2. The germline V gene has CDR1 SSHAT and CDR2 FNYEAQ (reference sequence). The CDR3 has 13 amino acids. CDR3 nucleotides: TGTGCTGTCGGGAGGGCGGGCACAGATACGCAGTATTTT. Its protein product is CAVGRAGTDTQYF.

The rearrangement joins TRBV11-3 to TRBJ2-7, with TRBD1 as a possible D gene (6 bases). The CDR3 is made up of 16 amino acids. V lost 5 bases and J lost 0, with 17 bases in between. The V gene's germline CDR1 is SGHNT and CDR2 YENEEA. CDR3 sequence reads: CASSESLGQFSYEQYF. The CDR3 coding sequence is TGTGCCAGCAGCGAATCCCTAGGACAGTTCTCCTACGAGCAGTACTTC.

This clone was seen only a few times. J is TRBJ2-3 and V is TRBV29-1; tentatively, D is TRBD1 (5 bases). Germline V lookup: CDR1 SQVTM, CDR2 ANQGSEA. The CDR3 is made up of 13 amino acids. Trimming cost V 7 bases and J 1 base, with 12 bases left between them. The CDR3 loop is CSACFRGTDTQYF. In nucleotides, the CDR3 is TGCAGCGCTTGTTTCAGGGGCACAGATACGCAGTATTTT.

J is TRBJ2-7 and V is TRBV19; D might be TRBD1 (5 bases). Germline-derived CDR1 and CDR2 are LNHDA and SQIVND (reference sequence). The germline V and J ends were trimmed by 4 bases and 3 bases, with 13 bases remaining between them. The CDR3 runs to 14 residues. In nucleotides, the CDR3 is TGTGCCAGTAGTACCCCAGGGCGCATCTACGAGCAGTACTTC. Its translation: CASSTPGRIYEQYF.

The genes are TRBV5-8 and TRBJ1-2; tentative D call: TRBD1 (6 bases). Between the trimmed V and J ends, which lost 4 bases and 5 bases, there was a span of 18 bases. In germline, CDR1 is SGHTS, CDR2 YDEGEE. This CDR3 has 15 amino acids. CDR3 amino acids: CASSPLGGRRYGYTF. The CDR3 nucleotides read TGTGCCAGCAGCCCCCTCGGGGGGCGCAGATATGGCTACACCTTC.

The J gene is TRBJ2-7, the V gene TRBV5-5; TRBD1 aligns across 8 bases. The CDR3 totals 16 residues. V dropped 4 bases and J dropped 2; count of bases not matched to a gene: 11. Germline V gene lookup returns CDR1 SGHKS and CDR2 YYEKEE (reference sequence). The CDR3 DNA follows: TGTGCCAGCAGCCCGGACAGGGAAAGCACTCCCTACGAGCAGTACTTC. It yields the protein CASSPDRESTPYEQYF. The full variable domain, in which reference TRBV5-5 and TRBJ2-7 provide the parts outside the CDR3, is DAGVTQSPTHLIKTRGQQVTLRCSPISGHKSVSWYQQVLGQGPQFIFQYYEKEERGRGNFPDRFSARQFPNYSSELNVNALLLGDSALYLCASSPDRESTPYEQYFGPGTRLTVT.

This chain uses TRBV5-4 with TRBJ2-3; 11 bases fit TRBD2. The CDR3 spans 18 residues. Trimming took 2 bases from V and 2 from J; bases not matched to a gene: 10. Germline V gene data show CDR1 as SGHNT and CDR2 as YYREEE (reference sequence). The CDR3 DNA sequence: TGTGCCAGCAGCTTTGGTCGGGCTAGCGGGGGGAACACAGATACGCAGTATTTT. The encoded protein is CASSFGRASGGNTDTQYF.

The V gene is TRBV11-3, the J gene TRBJ2-1, with D possibly being TRBD1 (6 bases). The germline V and J ends were trimmed by 5 bases and 9 bases, with 14 bases remaining between them. The CDR3 consists of 13 residues. The germline CDR1 and CDR2 sequences are SGHNT and YENEEA. The CDR3 DNA follows: TGTGCCAGCAGCGCGCGGACAGTTGGTGAGCAGTTCTTC. As protein: CASSARTVGEQFF. Based on the CDR3 plus reference TRBV11-3 and TRBJ2-1, the full variable domain is EAGVVQSPRYKIIEKKQPVAFWCNPISGHNTLYWYLQNLGQGPELLIRYENEEAVDDSQLPKDRFSAERLKGVDSTLKIQPAELGDSAVYLCASSARTVGEQFFGPGTRLTVL.

The J gene is TRBJ2-5, the V gene TRBV7-2, with TRBD2 matching over 14 bases. The length of the CDR3 is 18 residues. V was clipped by 2 bases and J by 2 bases; unmatched bases: 7. Germline V gene lookup returns CDR1 SGHTA and CDR2 FQGNSA. As DNA, the CDR3 is TGTGCCAGCAGCTTAATTTACCGACTAGCGGGAGGGCAAGAGACCCAGTACTTC. It codes for CASSLIYRLAGGQETQYF.

This rearrangement joins TRBV7-8 to TRBJ1-2, with unresolved D. Looked up from germline, CDR1 is SGHVS and CDR2 is FQNEAQ. V lost 4 bases and J lost 5, with 17 bases in between. The CDR3 has 15 residues. The CDR3 protein is CASSSRTEGLYGYTF. CDR3 sequence (DNA): TGTGCCAGCAGCTCCCGGACTGAAGGTTTATATGGCTACACCTTC.

This chain links TRBV9 with TRBJ1-1; a possible D gene is TRBD1 (5 bases). The CDR3 has 15 amino acids. V dropped 0 bases and J dropped 7 bases, with 16 bases sitting between them. Germline CDR1 is SGDLS and CDR2 is YYNGEE. The CDR3 is CASSVVPEMGGEAFF. CDR3 DNA sequence: TGTGCCAGCAGCGTAGTCCCAGAGATGGGGGGTGAAGCTTTCTTT.

V and J are TRBV15 and TRBJ2-2; TRBD2 matches 9 bases. Looked up from germline, CDR1 is LNHNV and CDR2 is YYDKDF (reference sequence). The junction had 1 base not matched to a gene; V was cut back by 1 base and J by 4 bases. CDR3 size: 15 residues. In DNA form, the CDR3 reads TGTGCCACCAGCAGAGGCGGGAGGGTCACCGGGGAGCTGTTTTTT. Amino acid sequence: CATSRGGRVTGELFF. The full variable domain, completed using reference TRBV15 and TRBJ2-2, is DAMVIQNPRYQVTQFGKPVTLSCSQTLNHNVMYWYQQKSSQAPKLLFHYYDKDFNNEADTPDNFQSRRPNTSFCFLDIRSPGLGDTAMYLCATSRGGRVTGELFFGEGSRLTVL.

The chain combines TRBV3-1 (or the pseudogene TRBV3-2) with TRBJ1-1, with TRBD1 matching over 10 bases. Per the germline V gene, CDR1 is LGHDT and CDR2 is YNNKEL (reference sequence). The CDR3 loop spans 16 amino acids. After removal of 3 bases from V and 1 base from J, the junction contained 5 bases not matched to a gene. CDR3 coding DNA: TGTGCCAGCAGCCACCCAAGGGACAGGGGGAACACTGAAGCTTTCTTT. It yields the protein CASSHPRDRGNTEAFF.

The V gene is TRBV4-1, the J gene TRBJ1-2; TRBD1 matches at 9 bases. With V trimmed by 0 bases and J by 6 bases, 14 bases remained unmatched. This CDR3 region has 18 residues. The V gene's germline CDR1 is MGHRA and CDR2 YSYEKL. For the CDR3, the DNA is TGCGCCAGCAGCCAAGACGACTGGGACAGGGCGAATTTGGATGGCTACACCTTC. It yields the protein CASSQDDWDRANLDGYTF.

CDR3: CASSLGRTDSPLHF. CDR3 DNA sequence: TGTGCCAGCAGCTTAGGGCGGACTGATTCACCCCTCCACTTT. V and J are TRBV11-3 and TRBJ1-6; no reliable D call. CDR1 is SGHNT and CDR2 is YENEEA in the germline V gene. V lost 1 base to trimming and J lost 8 bases, with 9 bases between them. There are 14 residues in the CDR3.

In this sample, this clone turned up a few times. This sequence joins TRBV18 and TRBJ2-3; possible D gene TRBD2, 5 bases. Trimming pared 5 bases from V and 4 bases from J, leaving 16 bases between. This CDR3 contains 15 residues. The germline V gene encodes CDR1 KGHSH and CDR2 LQKENI. The CDR3 DNA follows: TGTGCCAGCTCATCCTATGAACTAGGGTCAGATACGCAGTATTTT. Translation: CASSSYELGSDTQYF.

The chain couples TRBV9 to TRBJ2-6, with 8 bases aligning to TRBD1. The CDR3 extends over 15 amino acids. Germline V gives CDR1 SGDLS, CDR2 YYNGEE. The V segment lost 4 bases and the J segment 4 bases; nucleotides outside the gene matches: 4. The CDR3 loop is CASSRTGGGANVLTF. The CDR3 DNA reads as TGTGCCAGCAGCCGTACAGGGGGAGGGGCCAACGTCCTGACTTTC.

The chain has TRBV9 and TRBJ2-5; perhaps TRBD2 as D (5 bases). Trimming removed 7 bases from V and 0 bases from J, with 10 bases in between. Germline CDR1 reads SGDLS; CDR2 reads YYNGEE. CDR3 size: 13 residues. CDR3 coding DNA: TGTGCCAGCGCTCGAGGGTACCAAGAGACCCAGTACTTC. As protein: CASARGYQETQYF.

The rearrangement joins TRBV24-1 to TRBJ1-2; 7 bases line up with TRBD1. The CDR3 totals 13 residues. The V and J ends lost 4 bases and 4 bases, in that order; junction bases with no gene match: 2. Germline V gene data show CDR1 as KGHDR and CDR2 as SFDVKD. CDR3 coding DNA: TGTGCCACCAGTGAGGGACAGAGCTATGGCTACACCTTC. Encoded protein: CATSEGQSYGYTF.

The V call is TRBV2, the J call TRBJ2-2; perhaps TRBD2 as D (5 bases). Germline V lookup: CDR1 SNHLY, CDR2 FYNNEI. Trimming shortened V by 2 bases and J by 2 bases, and 6 bases separated the two germline ends. The CDR3 totals 14 residues. The CDR3 nucleotides read TGTGCCAGCAGTGAACTAGCAAACACCGGGGAGCTGTTTTTT. It yields the protein CASSELANTGELFF.